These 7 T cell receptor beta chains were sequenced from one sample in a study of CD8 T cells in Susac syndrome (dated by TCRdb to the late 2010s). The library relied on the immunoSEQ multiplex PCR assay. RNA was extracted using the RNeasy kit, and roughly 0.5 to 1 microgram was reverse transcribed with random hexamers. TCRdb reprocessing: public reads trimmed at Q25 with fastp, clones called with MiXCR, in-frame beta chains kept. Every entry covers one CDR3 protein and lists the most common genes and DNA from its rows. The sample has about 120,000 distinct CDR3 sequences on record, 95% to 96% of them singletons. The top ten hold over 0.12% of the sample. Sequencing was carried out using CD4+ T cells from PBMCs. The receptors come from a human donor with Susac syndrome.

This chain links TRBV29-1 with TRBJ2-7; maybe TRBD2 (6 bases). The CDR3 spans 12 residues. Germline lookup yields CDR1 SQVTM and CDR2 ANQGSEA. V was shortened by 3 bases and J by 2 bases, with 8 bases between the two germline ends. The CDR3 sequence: CSVEGGTYEQYF. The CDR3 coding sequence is TGCAGCGTTGAGGGGGGAACCTACGAGCAGTACTTC.

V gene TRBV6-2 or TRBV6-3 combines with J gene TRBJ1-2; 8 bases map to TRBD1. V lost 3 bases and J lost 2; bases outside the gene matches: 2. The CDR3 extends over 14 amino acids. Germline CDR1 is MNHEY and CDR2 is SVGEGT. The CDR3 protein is CASSYGTGNYGYTF. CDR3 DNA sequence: TGTGCCAGCAGTTATGGGACAGGCAACTATGGCTACACCTTC.

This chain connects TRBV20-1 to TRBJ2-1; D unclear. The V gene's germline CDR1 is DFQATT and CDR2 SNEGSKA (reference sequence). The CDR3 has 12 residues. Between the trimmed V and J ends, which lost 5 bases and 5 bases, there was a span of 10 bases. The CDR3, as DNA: TGCAGTGCTTCCCGTAGGGACAATGAGCAGTTCTTC. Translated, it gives CSASRRDNEQFF.

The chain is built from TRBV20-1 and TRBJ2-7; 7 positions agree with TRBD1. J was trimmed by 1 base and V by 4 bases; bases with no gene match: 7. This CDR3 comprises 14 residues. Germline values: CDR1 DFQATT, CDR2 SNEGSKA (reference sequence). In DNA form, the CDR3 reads TGCAGTGCTAAACCGGGACAGTTATCCTACGAGCAGTACTTC. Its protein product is CSAKPGQLSYEQYF.

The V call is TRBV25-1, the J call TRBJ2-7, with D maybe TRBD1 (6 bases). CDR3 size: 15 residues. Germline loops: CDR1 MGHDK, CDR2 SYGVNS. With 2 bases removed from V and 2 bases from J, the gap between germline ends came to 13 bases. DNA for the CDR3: TGTGCCAGCAGTGAACAGGGGTTAGGAACCTACGAGCAGTACTTC. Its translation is CASSEQGLGTYEQYF.

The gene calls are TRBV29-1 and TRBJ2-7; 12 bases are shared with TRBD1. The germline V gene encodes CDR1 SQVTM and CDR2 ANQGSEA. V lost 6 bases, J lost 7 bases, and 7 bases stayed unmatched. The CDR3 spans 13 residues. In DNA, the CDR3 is TGCAGCGTGTTTTGGGACAGGGGGCTTGAGCAGTACTTC. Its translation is CSVFWDRGLEQYF.

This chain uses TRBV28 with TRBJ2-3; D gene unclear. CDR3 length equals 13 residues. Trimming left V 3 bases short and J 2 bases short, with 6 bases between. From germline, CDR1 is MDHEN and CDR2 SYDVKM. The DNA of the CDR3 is TGTGCCAGCAGTTTGCGTGACACAGATACGCAGTATTTT. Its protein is CASSLRDTDTQYF.